Listed here are 3 T cell receptor beta chains from one sample, sequenced in a study of cytomegalovirus exposure and HLA in healthy donors. Use of 60 Vbeta and 13 Jbeta primers characterized the PCR. Assay: immunoSEQ multiplex PCR; the TCRdb copy retains only in-frame clones and omits some. The sample includes some 120,000 clones, just under 75% of them seen just once. Material for sequencing was PBMCs. The receptors were gathered from a man aged 40-55 years in good health and CMV-seropositive.

This CDR3 reads CASSDSGRGYNEQFF. The CDR3 DNA sequence: TGTGCCAGCAGTGATAGCGGGAGGGGTTACAATGAGCAGTTCTTC. V usage is TRBV27 and J usage is TRBJ2-1, with TRBD2 identical over 11 bases. The CDR3 runs to 15 residues. The V and J ends lost 5 bases and 4 bases, in that order; junction bases with no gene match: 4. Germline CDR1 is MNHEY and CDR2 is SMNVEV (reference sequence).

This chain joins TRBV11-2 and TRBJ2-2, with a weak D call TRBD1 (5 bases). Germline V CDR1 and CDR2: SGHAT, FQNNGV. The CDR3 runs to 16 residues. V lost 2 bases to trimming and J lost 5 bases, with 15 bases between them. The chain's CDR3 is CASSLFLAGLTGELFF. The CDR3 DNA follows: TGTGCCAGCAGCTTATTCTTGGCAGGGTTAACCGGGGAGCTGTTTTTT.

This clone was recorded only once. J is TRBJ1-1 and V is TRBV5-4; 7 nucleotides line up with TRBD1. The J segment lost 4 bases and the V segment lost 3 bases, leaving 9 bases of the junction unmatched. CDR1 and CDR2 (germline): SGHNT, YYREEE (reference sequence). The CDR3 is 15 residues long. The CDR3 nucleotides are TGTGCCAGCAGCTCGGCCCGGCAGGGGGGCACTGAAGCTTTCTTT. Amino acid sequence: CASSSARQGGTEAFF. Filled out from reference TRBV5-4 and TRBJ1-1, the complete variable domain reads ETGVTQSPTHLIKTRGQQVTLRCSSQSGHNTVSWYQQALGQGPQFIFQYYREEENGRGNFPPRFSGLQFPNYSSELNVNALELDDSALYLCASSSARQGGTEAFFGQGTRLTVV.